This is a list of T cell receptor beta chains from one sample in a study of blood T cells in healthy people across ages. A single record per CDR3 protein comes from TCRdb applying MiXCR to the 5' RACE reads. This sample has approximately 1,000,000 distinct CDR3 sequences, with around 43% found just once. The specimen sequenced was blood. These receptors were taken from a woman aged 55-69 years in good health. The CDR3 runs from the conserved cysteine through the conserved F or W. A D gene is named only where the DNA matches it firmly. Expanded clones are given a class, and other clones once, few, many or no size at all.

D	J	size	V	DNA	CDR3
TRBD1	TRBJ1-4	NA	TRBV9	TGTGCCAGCAGCGTAGGAGGGGGCGATGAAAAACTGTTTTTT	CASSVGGGDEKLFF
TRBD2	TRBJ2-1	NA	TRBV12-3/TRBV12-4	TGTGCCAGCACCTTGGGGCCTAGCGGGAGGAATAATGAGCAGTTCTTC	CASTLGPSGRNNEQFF
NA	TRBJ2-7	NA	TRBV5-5	TGTGCCAGCAGCTCGGACGACCGGGGGGAGCAGTACTTC	CASSSDDRGEQYF
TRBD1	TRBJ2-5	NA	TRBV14	TGTGCCAGCAGCCAAGAGGCCGGACAGGGGCGGAGGTACTTC	CASSQEAGQGRRYF
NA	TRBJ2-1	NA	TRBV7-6	TGTGCCAGCAGCTTAGGGGGTACGGGGCAGTTCTTC	CASSLGGTGQFF
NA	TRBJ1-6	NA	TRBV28	TGTGCCAGCAGTTCCCCTGGAGACGCCCCTAATTCACCCCTCCACTTT	CASSSPGDAPNSPLHF
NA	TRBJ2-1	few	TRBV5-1	TGCGCCAGCAGAAATACCGGGGCCAATGAGCAGTTCTTC	CASRNTGANEQFF
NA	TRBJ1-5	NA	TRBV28	TGTGCCAGCACCCCACCCCACGTAGGGAGCTCGAATCAGCCCCAGCATTTT	CASTPPHVGSSNQPQHF
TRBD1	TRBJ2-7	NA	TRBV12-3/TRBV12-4	TGTGCCAGCAGTCCTTCCGGGACAGCGGCCTACGAGCAGTACTTC	CASSPSGTAAYEQYF
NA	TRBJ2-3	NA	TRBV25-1	TGTGCCAGCAGTGCTACTATTTTAATTGGGGATACGCAGTATTTT	CASSATILIGDTQYF
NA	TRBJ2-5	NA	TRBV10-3	TGTGCCACCGGGGGCAGGGGGGTGACCCAGTACTTC	CATGGRGVTQYF
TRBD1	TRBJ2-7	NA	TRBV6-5	TGTGCCAGCATCCCCCGGACAGGGAACGAGCAGTACTTC	CASIPRTGNEQYF
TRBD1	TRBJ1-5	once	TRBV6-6	TGTGCCAGCAGTTCATACAGGGGGAGCAATCAGCCCCAGCATTTT	CASSSYRGSNQPQHF
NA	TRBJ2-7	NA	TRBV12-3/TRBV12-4	TGTGCCAGCAGTATTACTAGTGTTTACCACGAGCAGTACTTC	CASSITSVYHEQYF
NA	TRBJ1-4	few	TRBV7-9	TGTGCCAGCAGCGCGACAGCAGCGACTAATGAAAAACTGTTTTTT	CASSATAATNEKLFF
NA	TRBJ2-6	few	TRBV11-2	TGTGCCAGCAGCTTCACCCGGGGGTGGACAGACCCTAATGGTAGGGCCAACGTCCTGACTTTC	CASSFTRGWTDPNGRANVLTF
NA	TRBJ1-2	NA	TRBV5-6	TGTGCCAGCACGCTGGCCCCCTATGGCTACACCTTC	CASTLAPYGYTF
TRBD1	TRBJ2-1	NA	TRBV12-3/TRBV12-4	TGTGCCAGCAGACCACCCCTAGACAGGGGGAGTGAGCAGTTCTTC	CASRPPLDRGSEQFF
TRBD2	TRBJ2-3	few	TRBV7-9	TGTGCCAGCAGCTTAGACGCGGGAGCGGGAGATACGCAGTATTTT	CASSLDAGAGDTQYF
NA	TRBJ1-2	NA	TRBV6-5	TGTGCCAGCAGTTACAGGGCGGGCTATGACTACACCTTC	CASSYRAGYDYTF
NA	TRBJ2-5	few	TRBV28	TGTGCCAGCAGTTCCAACAACGACTACCAAGAGACCCAGTACTTC	CASSSNNDYQETQYF
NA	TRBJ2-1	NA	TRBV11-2	TGTGCCAGCAGCTTGACCCGAGGCGCCCAAGAGACCCAGTTCTTC	CASSLTRGAQETQFF
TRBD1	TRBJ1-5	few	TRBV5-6	TGTGCCAGCAGCAAAGGGACAGGGGCTAGCAATCAGCCCCAGCATTTT	CASSKGTGASNQPQHF
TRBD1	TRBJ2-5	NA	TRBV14	TGTGCCAGCAGCCTCGGGACAGTCTACAATGAGCAGTACTTC	CASSLGTVYNEQYF
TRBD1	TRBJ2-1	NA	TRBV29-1	TGCAGCGTTGGCCCCCTGGGACAGGGCTTGGGGTTCTTC	CSVGPLGQGLGFF
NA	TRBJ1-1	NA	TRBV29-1	TGCAGCGGGGTAGGGTTTACTGAAGCTTTCTTT	CSGVGFTEAFF
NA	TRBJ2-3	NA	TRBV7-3	TGTGTCAGCAGCTTAATTTCTGGAGATACGCAGTATTTT	CVSSLISGDTQYF
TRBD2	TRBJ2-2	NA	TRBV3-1	TGTGCCAGCAGAGAGCTAGCGGGAGGGACGGACACCGGGGAGCTGTTTTTT	CASRELAGGTDTGELFF
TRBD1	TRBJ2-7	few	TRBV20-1	TGCAGTGCTTCCGGGACAGTGGGAGAGCAGTACTTC	CSASGTVGEQYF
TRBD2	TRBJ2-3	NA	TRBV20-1	TGCAGTGCTAGAAAAAGACTAGCGGGAGGCTTCCTGACAGATACGCAGTATTTT	CSARKRLAGGFLTDTQYF
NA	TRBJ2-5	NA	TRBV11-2	TGTGCCAGCAGCCTCGTCGACAGCCGGTACCAAGAGACCCAGTACTTC	CASSLVDSRYQETQYF
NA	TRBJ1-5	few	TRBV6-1	TGTGCCAGCAGAGGAACTGGGACGGTCGAGCCCCAGCATTTT	CASRGTGTVEPQHF
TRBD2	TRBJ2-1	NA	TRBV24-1	TGTGCCACCAGTCCGGGACTAGCGGGAGAGGATGAGCAGTTCTTC	CATSPGLAGEDEQFF
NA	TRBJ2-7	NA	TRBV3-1	TGTGCCAGCAGCCCAAAGCAAAATGGCGAGCAGTACTTC	CASSPKQNGEQYF
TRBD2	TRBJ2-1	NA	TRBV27	TGTGCCAGCAGTTTCGTACTAGCGGGGCATACCAACAATGAGCAGTTCTTC	CASSFVLAGHTNNEQFF
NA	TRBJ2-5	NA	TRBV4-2	TGTGCCAGCAGCCATCCTTCAGGGGGGGGGCAAGAGACCCAGTACTTC	CASSHPSGGGQETQYF
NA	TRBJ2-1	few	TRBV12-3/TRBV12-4	TGTGCCAGCAATCGGGGCACCTTCCCCTACCACAATGAGCAGTTCTTC	CASNRGTFPYHNEQFF
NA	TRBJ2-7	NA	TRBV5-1	TGCGCCAGCAGCTTGCGAGTCCTGGTAGAACCTTACGAGCAGTACTTC	CASSLRVLVEPYEQYF
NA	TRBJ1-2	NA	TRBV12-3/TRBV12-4	TGTGCCAGCATCCTTCAGGGGATGGGAGGCTACACCTTC	CASILQGMGGYTF
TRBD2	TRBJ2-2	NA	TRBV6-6	TGTGCCAGCACCTCAGGACTAGCGGGATCAGCCGGGGAGCTGTTTTTT	CASTSGLAGSAGELFF
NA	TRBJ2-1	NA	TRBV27	TGTGCCAGCAGCGGAGCGCGGGAACCCTACAATGAGCAGTTCTTC	CASSGAREPYNEQFF
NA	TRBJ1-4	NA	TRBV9	TGTGCCAGCAGAGGGCCGGGCGATGAAAAACTGTTTTTT	CASRGPGDEKLFF
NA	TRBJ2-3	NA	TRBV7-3	TGTGCCAGCAGCTTAAGGGGACGAACGTCTAGCACAGATACGCAGTATTTT	CASSLRGRTSSTDTQYF
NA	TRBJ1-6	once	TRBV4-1	TGCGCCAGCAAGGGGCTGGAGGGACCCATAGCTAATTCACCCCTCCACTTT	CASKGLEGPIANSPLHF
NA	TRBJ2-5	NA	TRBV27	NA	CASSFGGGNGGDLYERYF
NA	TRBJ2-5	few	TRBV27	TGTGCCAGCACTGACCGGGGGAAAGAGACCCAGTACTTC	CASTDRGKETQYF
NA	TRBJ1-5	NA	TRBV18	TGTGCCAGCTCACCACCGGGAATTGGTCAGCCCCAGCATTTT	CASSPPGIGQPQHF
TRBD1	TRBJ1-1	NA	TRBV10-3	TGTGCCACCAAGGGGGCGGGGGACACTGAAGCTTTCTTT	CATKGAGDTEAFF
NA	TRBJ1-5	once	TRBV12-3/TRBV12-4	TGCGCCAGCAGTCCCCGCCGACAGGCGAATAGCAATCAGCCCCAGCATTTT	CASSPRRQANSNQPQHF
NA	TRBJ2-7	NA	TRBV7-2	TGTGCCAGCAGCCCCATTACGAAGGGCCCTCGCGAGGCCCAGTACTTC	CASSPITKGPREAQYF
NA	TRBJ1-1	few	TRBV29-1	TGCAGCGTTGAAGGCGGCAGGGGAAGGACTGAAGCTTTCTTT	CSVEGGRGRTEAFF